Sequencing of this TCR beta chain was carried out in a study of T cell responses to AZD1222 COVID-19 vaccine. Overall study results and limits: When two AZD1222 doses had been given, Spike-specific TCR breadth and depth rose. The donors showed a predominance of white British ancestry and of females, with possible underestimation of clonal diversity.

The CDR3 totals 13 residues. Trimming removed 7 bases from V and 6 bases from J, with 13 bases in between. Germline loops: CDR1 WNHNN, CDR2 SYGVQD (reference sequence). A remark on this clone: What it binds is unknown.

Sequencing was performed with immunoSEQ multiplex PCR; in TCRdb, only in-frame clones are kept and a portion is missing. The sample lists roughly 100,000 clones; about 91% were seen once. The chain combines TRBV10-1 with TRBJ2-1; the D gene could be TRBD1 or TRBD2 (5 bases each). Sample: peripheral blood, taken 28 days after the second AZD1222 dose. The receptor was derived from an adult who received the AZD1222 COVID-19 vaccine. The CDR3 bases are TGCGCCAGCACCGGGACCCCGGGCAATGAGCAGTTCTTC. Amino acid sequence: CASTGTPGNEQFF.